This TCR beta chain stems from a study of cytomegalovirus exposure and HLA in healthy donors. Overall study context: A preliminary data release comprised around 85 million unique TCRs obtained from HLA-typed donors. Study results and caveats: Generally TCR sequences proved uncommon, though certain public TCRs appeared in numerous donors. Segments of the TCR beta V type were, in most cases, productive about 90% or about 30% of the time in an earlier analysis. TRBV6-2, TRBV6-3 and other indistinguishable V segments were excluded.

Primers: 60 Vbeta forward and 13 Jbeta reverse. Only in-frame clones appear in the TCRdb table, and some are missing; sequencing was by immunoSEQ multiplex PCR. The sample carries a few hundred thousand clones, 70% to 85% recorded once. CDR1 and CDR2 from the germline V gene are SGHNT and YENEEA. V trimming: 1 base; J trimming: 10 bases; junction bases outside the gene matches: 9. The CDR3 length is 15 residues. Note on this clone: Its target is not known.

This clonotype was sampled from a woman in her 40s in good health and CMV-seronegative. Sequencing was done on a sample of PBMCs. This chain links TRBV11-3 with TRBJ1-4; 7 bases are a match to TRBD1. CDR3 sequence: CASSLGAQGVRKLFF. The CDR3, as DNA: TGTGCCAGCAGCTTAGGAGCCCAGGGGGTGCGAAAACTGTTTTTT.